Following are 18 T cell receptor beta chains from one sample sequenced in a study of low-dose radiotherapy and immunotherapy resistance in tumors. cDNA synthesis used a TRAV/TRBV-specific primer set for both chains. Amplification of TCRs used a constant-region primer and V-primer adapter for 20 PCR cycles. Each CDR3 protein gets one entry after TCRdb re-called the reads with MiXCR. The sample consists of about 9,800 distinct CDR3 sequences, approximately 42% of them appearing once. The receptors come from a human donor with advanced metastatic prostate, ovarian, gallbladder or colorectal cancer (not recorded which). This table probably holds off-target reads from a library built for another chain.

V and J are TRBV5-1 and TRBJ2-2, with 8 bases matching TRBD2. Germline V CDR1 and CDR2: SGHRS, YFSETQ. With V trimmed by 7 bases and J by 1 base, 3 bases remained unmatched. The CDR3 has 14 residues. This CDR3 reads CASESGGNTGELFF. The CDR3 coding sequence is TGCGCCAGCGAAAGCGGGGGGAACACCGGGGAGCTGTTTTTT. The full variable domain, with the rest looked up from reference TRBV5-1 and TRBJ2-2, is KAGVTQTPRYLIKTRGQQVTLSCSPISGHRSVSWYQQTPGQGLQFLFEYFSETQRNKGNFPGRFSGRQFSNSRSEMNVSTLELGDSALYLCASESGGNTGELFFGEGSRLTVL.

In this sample, this clonotype turned up a few times. V is TRBV15 and J is TRBJ2-7, with D perhaps given as TRBD1 or TRBD2 (6 bases each). In germline, CDR1 is LNHNV, CDR2 YYDKDF (reference sequence). V dropped 5 bases and J dropped 2 bases, with 13 bases sitting between them. CDR3 length: 14 amino acids. The chain's CDR3 is CATSGGGPAYEQYF. The CDR3 DNA follows: TGTGCCACCAGCGGAGGGGGGCCAGCCTACGAGCAGTACTTC.

This clonotype was counted a few times. The chain recombines TRBV4-1 with TRBJ2-5, with D perhaps matching TRBD2 (6 bases). The CDR3 consists of 13 residues. Germline values: CDR1 MGHRA, CDR2 YSYEKL. Trimming shortened V by 6 bases and J by 3 bases, and 11 bases separated the two germline ends. The CDR3 nucleotides are TGCGCCAGCAGGAAGGACTACGAAGAGACCCAGTACTTC. Translated: CASRKDYEETQYF.

This clonotype was recorded only once. V and J are TRBV6-5 and TRBJ2-7, with 9 bases aligning to TRBD2. CDR1 and CDR2 from the germline V gene are MNHEY and SVGAGI. V shed 4 bases and J 9 bases; nucleotides not matched to a gene: 13. CDR3 length equals 15 residues. The CDR3 DNA follows: TGTGCCAGCAGTTCAGGAGGGACTAGCAGCCCGGGGCAGTACTTC. Translated: CASSSGGTSSPGQYF.

The rearrangement uses TRBV27 and TRBJ1-6, with TRBD1 identical over 8 bases. Trimming removed 6 bases from V and 7 bases from J; junction bases left unmatched: 8. Germline V gene lookup returns CDR1 MNHEY and CDR2 SMNVEV (reference sequence). This CDR3 comprises 15 residues. The CDR3 DNA sequence: TGTGCCAGCAGCCGCGGAGACAGGGGCAATTCACCCCTCCACTTT. It codes for CASSRGDRGNSPLHF.

J is TRBJ2-1 and V is TRBV11-3; D is possibly TRBD2 (6 bases). This CDR3 has 14 amino acids. The germline V gene encodes CDR1 SGHNT and CDR2 YENEEA. V was cut by 5 bases and J by 5 bases, with 13 bases left in between. The CDR3 coding sequence is TGTGCCAGCAGCCACCAAGCGGGCAACAATGAGCAGTTCTTC. Amino acid sequence: CASSHQAGNNEQFF.

The genes are TRBV5-6 and TRBJ2-2; D not resolved. The germline V gene encodes CDR1 SGHDT and CDR2 YYEEEE. The CDR3 has 13 amino acids. The V end was cut by 2 bases, the J end by 7 bases, with 9 bases between. CDR3 in amino acids: CASSFLGLGELFF. The DNA for the CDR3 is TGTGCCAGCAGCTTCCTTGGCCTCGGGGAGCTGTTTTTT.

This chain joins TRBV28 and TRBJ2-6, with D possibly being TRBD1 (6 bases). With 5 bases removed from V and 4 bases from J, the gap between germline ends came to 15 bases. Germline CDR1 reads MDHEN; CDR2 reads SYDVKM. The length of the CDR3 is 16 residues. CDR3 sequence (DNA): TGTGCCAGCAGTGGGGCCGCAGGGGCCGGGGCCAACGTCCTGACTTTC. It codes for CASSGAAGAGANVLTF.

The CDR3 DNA sequence: TGCGCCAGCAGGACAGGGGCTGCACGCTCCTACGAGCAGTACTTC. It yields the protein CASRTGAARSYEQYF. The chain combines TRBV5-1 with TRBJ2-7, with 8 bases lining up with TRBD1. Germline V lookup: CDR1 SGHRS, CDR2 YFSETQ. V dropped 5 bases and J dropped 0; count of bases not matched to a gene: 7. This CDR3 region has 15 residues.

The chain couples TRBV6-1 to TRBJ1-2; D perhaps matches TRBD1 (5 bases). The V gene's germline CDR1 is MNHNS and CDR2 SASEGT. This CDR3 has 13 residues. V lost 5 bases and J 7 bases, leaving 14 bases between the germline ends. The CDR3 DNA reads as TGTGCCAGCAGTTATGGGGGAAGCGGTGGCTACACCTTC. It is translated as CASSYGGSGGYTF.

This chain connects TRBV12-3 or TRBV12-4 to TRBJ1-2; TRBD1 might be the D (6 bases). V shed 6 bases and J shed 8 bases, with 13 bases lying between them. The CDR3 extends over 12 amino acids. CDR3 in amino acids: CASRSTGMGYTF. Written as DNA, the CDR3 is TGTGCCAGCAGATCTACAGGGATGGGCTACACCTTC.

The chain is built from TRBV14 and TRBJ1-2; D is perhaps TRBD1 (5 bases). Trimming shortened V by 1 base and J by 4 bases, and 19 bases separated the two germline ends. The germline gives CDR1 SGHDN, CDR2 FVKESK. The CDR3 contains 17 residues. The CDR3 loop reads CASSQVGGRDLSYGYTF. DNA of the CDR3: TGTGCCAGCAGCCAAGTTGGCGGCAGGGACTTGTCCTATGGCTACACCTTC.

This sequence joins TRBV20-1 and TRBJ2-3; D remains unclear. Trimming shortened V by 0 bases and J by 3 bases, and 7 bases separated the two germline ends. Germline CDR1 reads DFQATT; CDR2 reads SNEGSKA (reference sequence). CDR3 size: 13 residues. The CDR3 region has the DNA TGCAGTGCTAGAGATCCCCGAACAGATACGCAGTATTTT. It specifies CSARDPRTDTQYF.

The V and J genes are TRBV29-1 and TRBJ1-2; D remains ambiguous. This CDR3 region has 11 residues. Germline V CDR1 and CDR2: SQVTM, ANQGSEA. Trimming stripped 4 bases from V and 1 base from J, with 4 bases between. The CDR3 region has the DNA TGCAGCGTTGCAGTTAACTATGGCTACACCTTC. This encodes CSVAVNYGYTF.

The V and J genes are TRBV12-5 and TRBJ2-5; a weak D match, TRBD1 (5 bases). CDR3 size: 13 residues. CDR1 and CDR2 from the germline V gene are LGHNT and FRNRAP. Trimming shortened V by 6 bases and J by 5 bases, and 13 bases separated the two germline ends. In DNA, the CDR3 is TGTGCTAGTGGAGACAGCCCCCTGGAGACCCAGTACTTC. Amino acids: CASGDSPLETQYF.

The chain is built from TRBV7-9 and TRBJ1-2; D perhaps matches TRBD1 (5 bases). The CDR3 contains 15 residues. V lost 0 bases, J lost 2 bases, and 10 bases lay in between. CDR1 SEHNR and CDR2 FQNEAQ come from the germline V gene (reference sequence). The CDR3 protein is CASSLAETENYGYTF. CDR3 DNA: TGTGCCAGCAGCTTAGCGGAGACAGAGAACTATGGCTACACCTTC. Supplemented by reference TRBV7-9 and TRBJ1-2, the full variable domain reads DTGVSQNPRHKITKRGQNVTFRCDPISEHNRLYWYRQTLGQGPEFLTYFQNEAQLEKSRLLSDRFSAERPKGSFSTLEIQRTEQGDSAMYLCASSLAETENYGYTFGSGTRLTVV.

The rearrangement joins TRBV30 to TRBJ1-5; TRBD1 agrees at 8 bases. V shed 0 bases, J shed 7 bases, and the junction held 5 bases outside the gene matches. Germline V gene lookup returns CDR1 GTSNPN and CDR2 SVGIG (reference sequence). This CDR3 is 14 amino acids long. The CDR3 is CAWSVQGDGQPQHF. The CDR3 DNA is TGTGCCTGGAGTGTACAGGGGGATGGGCAGCCCCAGCATTTT.

The chain uses TRBV12-3 or TRBV12-4 and TRBJ2-1; 9 bases align to TRBD2. This CDR3 region has 17 residues. J was trimmed by 4 bases and V by 5 bases; bases with no gene match: 12. The CDR3 sequence is CASSPPRREGPYNEQFF. In nucleotides, the CDR3 is TGTGCCAGCAGTCCCCCCCGGCGGGAGGGCCCTTACAATGAGCAGTTCTTC.